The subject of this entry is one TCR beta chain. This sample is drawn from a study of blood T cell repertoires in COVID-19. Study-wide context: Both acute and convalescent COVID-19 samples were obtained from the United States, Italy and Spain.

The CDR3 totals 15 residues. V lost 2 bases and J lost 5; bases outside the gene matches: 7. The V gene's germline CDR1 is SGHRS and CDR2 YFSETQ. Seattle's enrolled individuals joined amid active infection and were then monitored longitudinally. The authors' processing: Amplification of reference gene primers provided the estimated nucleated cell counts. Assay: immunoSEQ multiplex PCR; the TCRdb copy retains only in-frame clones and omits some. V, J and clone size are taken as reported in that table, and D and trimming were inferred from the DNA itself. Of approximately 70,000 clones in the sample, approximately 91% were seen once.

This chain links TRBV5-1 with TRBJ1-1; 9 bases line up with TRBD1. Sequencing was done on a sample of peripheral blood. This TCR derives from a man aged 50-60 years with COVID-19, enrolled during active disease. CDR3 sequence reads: CASSFEGQGGTEAFF. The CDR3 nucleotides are TGCGCCAGCAGCTTCGAGGGACAGGGAGGGACTGAAGCTTTCTTT.